The 25 T cell receptor beta chains below were found in one sample sequenced in a study of regulatory T cells in long-lasting Graves disease. CDR3 regions were amplified by Arm-PCR using iRepertoire HTBI primers to build TCR beta libraries. TCRdb re-called the multiplex PCR reads through MiXCR, storing one row per CDR3 protein. Of about 450,000 distinct CDR3 sequences in the sample, 11% to 15% were seen once. Time point described: newly diagnosed GD, antithyroid drugs for less than 3 months. Construction of the TCR library relied on RNA isolated from PBMCs. These sequences were also reported in another study, on T cells in Graves' hyperthyroidism and ophthalmopathy.

The sequencing here drew on peripheral blood mononuclear cells (PBMCs), taken at new diagnosis, from a patient treated with antithyroid drugs. The origin of the receptors is a woman aged 45-65 years with Graves disease.

A note on this clonotype: The conserved final phenylalanine or tryptophan is absent from the CDR3, which likely points to a read error. V gene TRBV4-1 combines with J gene TRBJ1-3, with D unclear. V shed 0 bases and J shed 8 bases, with 11 bases lying between them. Germline values: CDR1 MGHRA, CDR2 YSYEKL. The CDR3 is 14 residues long. The CDR3 sequence is CASSQDLGRDTIYL. The CDR3, as DNA: TGCGCCAGCAGCCAAGATCTCGGAAGGGACACCATATATTTG.

The chain is built from TRBV18 and TRBJ2-1; D might be TRBD1 (5 bases). The CDR3 totals 17 residues. V gave up 0 bases and J gave up 3 bases, with 15 bases separating them. From germline, CDR1 is KGHSH and CDR2 LQKENI. Here the CDR3 reads CASSPPLTDIYYNEQFF. CDR3 DNA sequence: TGTGCCAGCTCACCACCTTTGACAGATATTTACTACAATGAGCAGTTCTTC.

This clonotype turned up a few times. The junction shows a germline mismatch at one end, possibly a read error. The genes are TRBV6-2 or TRBV6-3 and TRBJ2-1; 16 nucleotides match TRBD2. This CDR3 contains 20 residues. Germline V CDR1 and CDR2: MNHEY, SVGEGT. CDR3: CASSGTSGLAGGPERNEQSF. The DNA of the CDR3 is TGTGCCAGCAGTGGGACTTCGGGACTAGCGGGAGGGCCTGAAAGGAATGAGCAGTCCTTC.

In this sample, this clonotype turned up a few times. This chain joins TRBV6-5 and TRBJ1-5; the D is unclear. Trimming took off 4 bases at V and 9 bases at J, with 10 bases between the two ends. Germline V lookup: CDR1 MNHEY, CDR2 SVGAGI. This CDR3 region has 12 residues. This CDR3 is CASSSQKRPQHF. CDR3 DNA: TGTGCCAGCAGTTCACAGAAACGGCCCCAGCATTTT.

At least ten counts were recorded for this clonotype. The J gene is TRBJ1-2, the V gene TRBV2; D is possibly TRBD1 (6 bases). CDR3 length equals 14 residues. In germline, CDR1 is SNHLY, CDR2 FYNNEI. Trimming removed 5 bases at V and 2 bases at J, with 12 bases between. CDR3 protein: CASSWGGQNYGYTF. DNA of the CDR3: TGTGCCAGCAGTTGGGGGGGCCAGAACTATGGCTACACCTTC.

This clonotype was detected ten times or more. The chain is built from TRBV7-2 and TRBJ2-2; either TRBD1 or TRBD2 may supply D (6 bases each). The V and J ends lost 3 bases and 3 bases respectively, with 14 bases between them. The CDR3 is 16 residues long. Germline V gene data show CDR1 as SGHTA and CDR2 as FQGNSA. CDR3 amino acids: CASSFWGAGDTGELFF. CDR3 DNA: TGTGCCAGCAGCTTTTGGGGGGCCGGCGACACCGGGGAGCTGTTTTTT. The full variable domain, its missing parts supplied by reference TRBV7-2 and TRBJ2-2, is GAGVSQSPSNKVTEKGKDVELRCDPISGHTALYWYRQSLGQGLEFLIYFQGNSAPDKSGLPSDRFSAERTGGSVSTLTIQRTQQEDSAVYLCASSFWGAGDTGELFFGEGSRLTVL.

The chain uses TRBV6-1 and TRBJ1-3, with a weak D call TRBD1 (5 bases). This CDR3 region has 16 residues. The germline V gene has CDR1 MNHNS and CDR2 SASEGT. Trimming removed 8 bases at V and 2 bases at J, with 19 bases between. The CDR3 reads CASGPGGAATGNTIYF. The CDR3, as DNA: TGTGCCAGCGGCCCAGGAGGGGCAGCGACTGGAAACACCATATATTTT.

This clonotype was seen many times. The CDR3 nucleotides are TGTGCCAGCAGCCAAGGCAATGAGCAGTTCTTC. It translates to CASSQGNEQFF. This rearrangement joins TRBV14 to TRBJ2-1; no clear D gene. The V gene's germline CDR1 is SGHDN and CDR2 FVKESK. CDR3 length equals 11 residues. Trimming pared 1 base from V and 6 bases from J, leaving 1 base between.

This chain joins TRBV20-1 and TRBJ2-1; TRBD2 aligns across 9 bases. Germline loops: CDR1 DFQATT, CDR2 SNEGSKA (reference sequence). Germline trimming cut 5 bases from V and 6 bases from J; bases unmatched to any gene: 8. The CDR3 covers 14 residues. This CDR3 is CSAPREGPRNEQFF. For the CDR3, the DNA is TGCAGTGCTCCGCGGGAGGGCCCTCGCAATGAGCAGTTCTTC.

This clonotype was observed many times. The J gene is TRBJ2-6, the V gene TRBV11-2; D is uncertain. V dropped 2 bases and J dropped 2 bases, with 4 bases sitting between them. CDR1 is SGHAT and CDR2 is FQNNGV in the germline V gene. The CDR3 sequence is 14 residues long. The CDR3 protein is CASSLSAGANVLTF. The CDR3 coding sequence is TGTGCCAGCAGCTTATCAGCTGGGGCCAACGTCCTGACTTTC.

This clonotype was seen many times. V gene TRBV20-1 combines with J gene TRBJ2-3, with D hard to call. The V end lost 2 bases, the J end lost 1 base, and 19 bases lay between the germline ends. The CDR3 runs to 17 residues. CDR1 and CDR2 from the germline V gene are DFQATT and SNEGSKA (reference sequence). The CDR3 here is CSARLVARRSRTDTQYF. The CDR3 region has the DNA TGCAGTGCTAGATTGGTAGCCCGGCGCTCACGCACAGATACGCAGTATTTT.

This clonotype has a count of ten or more. Sequence at one end of the junction differs from germline and may be a read error. The rearrangement joins TRBV30 to TRBJ2-1; 11 bases fit TRBD2. Germline lookup yields CDR1 GTSNPN and CDR2 SVGIG (reference sequence). This CDR3 spans 14 amino acids. The CDR3 DNA reads as TGTGCCTGGACAGGGACTAGCGGTTACAATGAGCATTTCTTC. Residues: CAWTGTSGYNEHFF.

The chain combines TRBV7-9 with TRBJ1-1; D possibly corresponds to TRBD1 (6 bases). Germline V gene sequence: CDR1 SEHNR, CDR2 FQNEAQ (reference sequence). CDR3 length equals 18 residues. V lost 2 bases and J lost 1, with 20 bases in between. The CDR3 loop reads CASSLPDRRPTPNTEAFF. The CDR3 coding sequence is TGTGCCAGCAGCTTACCCGACAGGAGACCAACACCGAACACTGAAGCTTTCTTT.

This clonotype has only a few counts. This chain uses TRBV29-1 with TRBJ2-1; 8 bases are a match to TRBD2. The V and J ends lost 7 bases and 3 bases, in that order; junction bases with no gene match: 8. Germline V CDR1 and CDR2: SQVTM, ANQGSEA. This CDR3 spans 14 amino acids. This chain's CDR3 is CSARSGSNYNEQFF. CDR3 coding DNA: TGCAGCGCCCGGAGCGGGAGTAACTACAATGAGCAGTTCTTC.

There are many counts of this clonotype. The chain combines TRBV28 with TRBJ1-1; unclear D gene. The germline V and J ends were trimmed by 4 bases and 0 bases, with 18 bases remaining between them. The CDR3 has 17 residues. Germline V CDR1 and CDR2: MDHEN, SYDVKM. The CDR3 coding sequence is TGTGCCAGCAGTTCGACACCGGGCCGGAGGATGAACACTGAAGCTTTCTTT. Residues: CASSSTPGRRMNTEAFF. The full variable domain, with the rest looked up from reference TRBV28 and TRBJ1-1, is DVKVTQSSRYLVKRTGEKVFLECVQDMDHENMFWYRQDPGLGLRLIYFSYDVKMKEKGDIPEGYSVSREKKERFSLILESASTNQTSMYLCASSSTPGRRMNTEAFFGQGTRLTVV.

The chain recombines TRBV29-1 with TRBJ1-2; D may be TRBD1 (6 bases). Trimming took 6 bases from V and 6 from J, leaving 14 bases between them. Germline CDR1 reads SQVTM; CDR2 reads ANQGSEA. This CDR3 has 12 amino acids. DNA for the CDR3: TGCAGCGTCCTCCAGGACAGCAATGGCTACACCTTC. Translating gives CSVLQDSNGYTF.

This clonotype was seen repeatedly, ten times or more. The rearrangement uses TRBV20-1 and TRBJ2-5; possible D gene TRBD1, 6 bases. CDR1 and CDR2 from the germline V gene are DFQATT and SNEGSKA (reference sequence). Trimming stripped 3 bases from V and 4 bases from J, with 24 bases between. CDR3 length equals 17 residues. The CDR3 DNA reads TGCAGTGCTAGTAATGCCCACAAAACAGGGACGGTAGAGACCCAGTACTTC. This encodes CSASNAHKTGTVETQYF.

This clonotype was observed at least ten times. The chain is built from TRBV11-2 and TRBJ1-1, with TRBD1 identical over 7 bases. CDR3 length: 18 amino acids. Unmatched junction bases numbered 12, after V lost 1 base and J lost 1 base. CDR1 is SGHAT and CDR2 is FQNNGV in the germline V gene. CDR3 nucleotides: TGTGCCAGCAGCTTAGGTAGGAGGAGGGGGCCCCCGAACACTGAAGCTTTCTTT. As protein: CASSLGRRRGPPNTEAFF.

This clonotype was counted a few times. The J gene is TRBJ2-1, the V gene TRBV24-1; TRBD1 or TRBD2 may be the D gene (5 bases each). V was cut by 0 bases and J by 7 bases, with 12 bases left in between. This CDR3 spans 15 amino acids. In germline, CDR1 is KGHDR, CDR2 SFDVKD. CDR3 protein: CATSDLQGDGNEQFF. DNA for the CDR3: TGTGCCACCAGTGATTTGCAGGGAGACGGGAATGAGCAGTTCTTC.

This clonotype appeared many times. The chain uses TRBV6-2 or TRBV6-3 and TRBJ2-1; D is possibly TRBD2 (5 bases). The V and J ends lost 5 bases and 4 bases respectively, with 18 bases between them. The CDR3 consists of 16 residues. Germline V gene lookup returns CDR1 MNHEY and CDR2 SVGEGT. This CDR3 reads CASSRSDWRRYNEQFF. CDR3 nucleotides: TGTGCCAGCAGTCGATCGGACTGGAGGAGATACAATGAGCAGTTCTTC.

The table lists this clonotype with many counts. The chain is built from TRBV28 and TRBJ2-7; D ambiguous. The CDR3 runs to 14 residues. Germline V gene sequence: CDR1 MDHEN, CDR2 SYDVKM. V dropped 3 bases and J dropped 0 bases, with 9 bases sitting between them. In DNA, the CDR3 is TGTGCCAGCAGTTTTGGCACTATCTCCTACGAGCAGTACTTC. Residues: CASSFGTISYEQYF.

The genes are TRBV20-1 and TRBJ1-4; D call uncertain. The CDR3 is 16 residues long. The V end was cut by 0 bases, the J end by 0 bases, with 11 bases between. The germline V gene has CDR1 DFQATT and CDR2 SNEGSKA (reference sequence). This chain's CDR3 is CSARDSRKATNEKLFF. In DNA, the CDR3 is TGCAGTGCTAGAGATTCGCGAAAAGCAACTAATGAAAAACTGTTTTTT.

There are many counts of this clonotype. The rearrangement links TRBV9 to TRBJ1-1; D not resolved. This CDR3 spans 14 amino acids. Germline-derived CDR1 and CDR2 are SGDLS and YYNGEE. V lost 0 bases to trimming and J lost 5 bases, with 11 bases between them. DNA of the CDR3: TGTGCCAGCAGCGTAGACGGGCTGGGGACTGAAGCTTTCTTT. Its translation is CASSVDGLGTEAFF. The full variable domain, rest sourced from reference TRBV9 and TRBJ1-1, is DSGVTQTPKHLITATGQRVTLRCSPRSGDLSVYWYQQSLDQGLQFLIQYYNGEERAKGNILERFSAQQFPDLHSELNLSSLELGDSALYFCASSVDGLGTEAFFGQGTRLTVV.

At least ten counts were recorded for this clonotype. This chain connects TRBV2 to TRBJ1-1; the D is unclear. V lost 3 bases to trimming and J lost 11 bases, with 13 bases between them. Germline-derived CDR1 and CDR2 are SNHLY and FYNNEI. The CDR3 runs to 12 residues. The CDR3: CASSDDLARAFF. The DNA of the CDR3 is TGTGCCAGCAGTGACGACCTCGCTCGGGCTTTCTTT.

This clonotype appeared a few times. The V and J genes are TRBV6-2 or TRBV6-3 and TRBJ1-5, with D possibly being TRBD1 (6 bases). The V gene lost 0 bases and the J gene lost 4 bases, with 7 bases spanning the gap. CDR3 length: 14 residues. Germline V lookup: CDR1 MNHEY, CDR2 SVGEGT. This chain's CDR3 is CASSYSQGNQPQHF. DNA for the CDR3: TGTGCCAGCAGTTACTCGCAGGGGAATCAGCCCCAGCATTTT.